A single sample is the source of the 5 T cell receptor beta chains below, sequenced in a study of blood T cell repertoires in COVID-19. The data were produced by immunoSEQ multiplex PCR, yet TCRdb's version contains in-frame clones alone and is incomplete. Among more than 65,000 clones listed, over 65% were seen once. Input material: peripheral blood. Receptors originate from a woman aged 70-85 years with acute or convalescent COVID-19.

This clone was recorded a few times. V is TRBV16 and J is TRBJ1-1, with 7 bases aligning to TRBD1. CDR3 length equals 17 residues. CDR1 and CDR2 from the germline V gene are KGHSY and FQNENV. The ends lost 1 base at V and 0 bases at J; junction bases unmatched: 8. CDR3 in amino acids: CASSQYLKQGMNTEAFF. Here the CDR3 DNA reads TGTGCCAGCAGCCAATACCTTAAACAGGGGATGAACACTGAAGCTTTCTTT.

CDR3 DNA: TGTGCCATCAAGGATTTAATGGAGGCTTCACCCCTCCACTTT. Translation gives CAIKDLMEASPLHF. The chain couples TRBV10-3 to TRBJ1-6; the D is unclear. The CDR3 consists of 14 residues. Trimming stripped 7 bases from V and 9 bases from J, with 16 bases between. Looked up from germline, CDR1 is ENHRY and CDR2 is SYGVKD.

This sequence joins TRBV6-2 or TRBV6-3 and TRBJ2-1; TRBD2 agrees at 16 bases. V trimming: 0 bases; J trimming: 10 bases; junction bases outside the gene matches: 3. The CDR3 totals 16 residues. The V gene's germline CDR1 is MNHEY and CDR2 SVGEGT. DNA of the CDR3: TGTGCCAGCAGTTACTCGGGACTAGCGGGAGGGGGGGAGCAGTTCTTC. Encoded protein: CASSYSGLAGGGEQFF.

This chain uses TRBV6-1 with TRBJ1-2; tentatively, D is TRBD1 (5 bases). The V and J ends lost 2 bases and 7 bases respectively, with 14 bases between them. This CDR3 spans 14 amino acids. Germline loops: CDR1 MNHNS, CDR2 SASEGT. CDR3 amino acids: CASSEYDPGSGYTF. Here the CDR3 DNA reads TGTGCCAGCAGTGAATACGACCCAGGGTCTGGCTACACCTTC.

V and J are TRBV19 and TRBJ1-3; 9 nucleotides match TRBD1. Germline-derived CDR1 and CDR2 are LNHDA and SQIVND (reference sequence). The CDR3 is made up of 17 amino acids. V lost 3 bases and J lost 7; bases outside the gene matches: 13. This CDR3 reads CASSILSGDRGSNTIYF. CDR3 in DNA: TGTGCCAGTAGTATCTTGAGCGGAGACAGGGGGAGCAACACCATATATTTT.